Given below is one TCR beta chain in context. The table lists this clone with a count of one. The antigen it recognizes is unknown. No much larger clone is present one base from it, and per-base qualities are unavailable. These data belong to a study of shared clonotypes between healthy human individuals (dated by TCRdb to 2018 to 2020). In the study overall: A couple of women and a few men aged 18 to 49 years were included in the cohort. Per donor, three plates each were used for CD4 naive and CD4 memory, two for CD8 naive, and one for CD8 memory. To estimate repertoire size and how much clonotype sharing occurs between individuals, the study deeply sequenced the blood TCR repertoires of five healthy adults. Libraries were prepared and TCR repertoires were sequenced by different laboratories using diverse techniques, in order to increase sequencing depth and limit assay-specific biases. Between about 0.94 and 8.9 billion PBMCs per donor were obtained by leukapheresis. Results and caveats for the whole study, not just this receptor: Across four donors, about 4.5% of naive CD4, approximately 3.5% of naive CD8, about 2% of memory CD4, and approximately 0.4% of memory CD8 clonotypes were shared. The genetic and exposure-history diversity represented was limited by the small number of donors. Pairwise subsampling indicated that sequencing depth was expected to affect the degree of clonotype sharing among donors. Rarefaction of sorted-subset datasets indicated incomplete sequencing despite the large sequencing depth. Naive subsets generally had larger estimated clonotype richness than memory subsets did. Higher generation probabilities were observed for clonotypes shared by all four sorted-subset donors than for non-shared clonotypes. Sampling was limited to blood, and TCR repertoires in tissue likely differ from TCR repertoires in blood.

Healthy HIV-negative adults with no recently reported acute infections or vaccinations were included as donors. Every donor was a Caucasian adult residing in Nashville, Tennessee, USA. Magnetic negative selection was used to enrich CD4+ T cells, after which naive cells were positively selected on CD45RA and the negative fraction became the memory subset. After blood collection by leukapheresis, PBMCs were isolated using Ficoll-Histopaque density gradient centrifugation and then cryopreserved in the vapor phase of liquid nitrogen. Purity and quantity of every magnetically sorted T cell population were checked by analytical flow cytometry. From each sorted fraction, genomic DNA was isolated and quantified by UV absorbance on a Nanodrop 2000c. TCR CDR3 regions were amplified from genomic DNA by multiplex PCR using the deep immunoSEQ assay. For each cell subset, the extracted genomic DNA was distributed evenly across all wells of several immunoSEQ 96-well plates, and each plate served as one replicate. For sorted subsets, approximately 190 ng of genomic DNA, equivalent to about 30,000 T cell genomes, went into each replicate PCR. The purified libraries were quantified using a Qubit 3.0 fluorometer, sized with a Bioanalyzer 2100, and then quantified again using the KAPA Library Quantification kit. A separate single-read 150-cycle Illumina NextSeq 550 flow cell was used to sequence each immunoSEQ 96-well plate. Concerning the study's data processing: The immunoSEQ output contained only junctional sequences without quality scores, so filtering could not match that applied to full-length reads. Sequences were annotated with PyIR, a Python wrapper for IgBLAST v1.9, using IMGT germline references to assign V/J genes and CDR3. Any read was removed if the V/J assignment was weak (E-value above 1e-6), the CDR3 was missing, or the read contained stop codons, out-of-frame junctions, or ambiguous translated residues. V3J clonotypes were defined as sequences sharing the same inferred V gene, J gene, and CDR3 amino acid sequence. The percentage overlap between two repertoires was calculated by dividing the number of shared unique clonotypes by the size of the smaller repertoire. Richness of each repertoire was evaluated using RTK rarefaction, the Chao1 estimator, and Recon v2.1 estimates of unobserved clonotypes. Generation probabilities for all TCRbeta clonotypes obtained by the gDNA method from a handful of donors were computed using OLGA. TCRdb re-hosts the immuneACCESS table, in-frame sequences only. Its copies lack some clones; in the studies checked, an unresolved V gene accounts for under half of them, and the cause for the rest is not known. The D gene and trimming were derived from the DNA, and the V and J assignments and clone size from that table. The sample contains over a million clones, 98% of them found a single time. Together, the top ten hold approximately 0.4% of the sample.

Trimming accounts for 6 bases at V and 6 bases at J, while the number of junction bases matched to no gene is 1. CDR1 and CDR2 (MDHEN, SYDVKM) derive from the germline V gene. From the cysteine up to the phenylalanine, the CDR3 has a length of 13 residues. Here the CDR3 DNA is all that survives: 39 bases in frame from base 1. The chain is encoded by TRBV28 joined to TRBJ2-1; TRBD1 lines up with 11 middle nucleotides. The source is a man aged 25 to 40 in good health. Sequenced input: naive CD4+ T cells sorted from blood. This sample's cell subset or site label indicates: CD45RA+ positively selected. The CDR3 has the sequence CASRGTGGNEQFF. The sequenced DNA is TGTGCCAGCAGAGGGACAGGGGGCAATGAGCAGTTCTTC.